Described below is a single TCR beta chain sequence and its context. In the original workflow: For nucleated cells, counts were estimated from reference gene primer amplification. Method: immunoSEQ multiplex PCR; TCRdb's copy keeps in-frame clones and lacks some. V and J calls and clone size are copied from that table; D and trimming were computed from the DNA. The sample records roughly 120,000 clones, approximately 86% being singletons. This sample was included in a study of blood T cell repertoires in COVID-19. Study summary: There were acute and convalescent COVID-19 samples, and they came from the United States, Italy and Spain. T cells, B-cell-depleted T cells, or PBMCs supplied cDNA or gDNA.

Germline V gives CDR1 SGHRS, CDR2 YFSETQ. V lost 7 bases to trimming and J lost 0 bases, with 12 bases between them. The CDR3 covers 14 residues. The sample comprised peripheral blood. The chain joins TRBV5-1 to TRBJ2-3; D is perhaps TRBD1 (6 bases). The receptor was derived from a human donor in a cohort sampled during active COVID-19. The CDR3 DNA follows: TGCGCCAGCCGGGACCAGGGGAGCACAGATACGCAGTATTTT. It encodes CASRDQGSTDTQYF.